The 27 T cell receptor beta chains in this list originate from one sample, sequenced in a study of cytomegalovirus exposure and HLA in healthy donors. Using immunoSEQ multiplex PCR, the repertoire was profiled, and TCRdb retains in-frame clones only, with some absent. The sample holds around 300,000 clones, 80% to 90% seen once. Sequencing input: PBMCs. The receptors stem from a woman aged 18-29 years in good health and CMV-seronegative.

DNA of the CDR3: TGTGCCAGCAGCTTAGGGGTGGGGCAGGGGGCGAGCAATCAGCCCCAGCATTTT. This gives the protein CASSLGVGQGASNQPQHF. The chain is built from TRBV7-8 and TRBJ1-5; 8 positions agree with TRBD1. V gave up 1 base and J gave up 1 base; unmatched junction bases: 9. The CDR3 spans 18 residues. Per the germline V gene, CDR1 is SGHVS and CDR2 is FQNEAQ.

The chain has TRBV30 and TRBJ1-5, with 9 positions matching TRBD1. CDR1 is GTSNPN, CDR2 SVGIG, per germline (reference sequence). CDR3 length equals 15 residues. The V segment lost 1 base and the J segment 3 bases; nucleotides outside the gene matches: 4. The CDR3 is CAWSGTGDTNQPQHF. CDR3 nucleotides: TGTGCCTGGAGTGGGACAGGGGACACCAATCAGCCCCAGCATTTT. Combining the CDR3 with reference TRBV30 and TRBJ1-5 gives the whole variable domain SQTIHQWPATLVQPVGSPLSLECTVEGTSNPNLYWYRQAAGRGLQLLFYSVGIGQISSEVPQNLSASRPQDRQFILSSKKLLLSDSGFYLCAWSGTGDTNQPQHFGDGTRLSIL.

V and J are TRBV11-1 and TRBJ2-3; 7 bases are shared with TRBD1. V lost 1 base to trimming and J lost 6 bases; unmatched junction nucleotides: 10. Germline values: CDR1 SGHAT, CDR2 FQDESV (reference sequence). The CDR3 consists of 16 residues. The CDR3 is CASSLGLRQGSDTQYF. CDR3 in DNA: TGTGCCAGCAGCTTAGGGTTGAGACAGGGATCGGATACGCAGTATTTT.

The CDR3 nucleotides are TGTGCCAGCAGCCCCATTAACACTGAAGCTTTCTTT. Residues: CASSPINTEAFF. This chain links TRBV7-6 with TRBJ1-1; D call uncertain. Germline V gene lookup returns CDR1 SGHVS and CDR2 FNYEAQ. This CDR3 spans 12 amino acids. Deletions cut 5 bases from V and 2 bases from J, with 6 bases between.

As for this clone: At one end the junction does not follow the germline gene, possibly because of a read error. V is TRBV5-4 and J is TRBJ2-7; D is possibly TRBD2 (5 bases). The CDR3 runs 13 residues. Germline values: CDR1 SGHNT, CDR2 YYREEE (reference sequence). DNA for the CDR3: TGTGCCAGCAGCTTGGCCTCTAGCTACGCGCAGTACTTC. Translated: CASSLASSYAQYF.

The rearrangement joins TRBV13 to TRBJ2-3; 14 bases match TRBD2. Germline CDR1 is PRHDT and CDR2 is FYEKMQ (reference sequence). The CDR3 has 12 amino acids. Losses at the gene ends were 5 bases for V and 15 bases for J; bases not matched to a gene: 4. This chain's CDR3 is CASSIGTSGSYF. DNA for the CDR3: TGTGCCAGCAGCATCGGGACTAGCGGGAGTTATTTT.

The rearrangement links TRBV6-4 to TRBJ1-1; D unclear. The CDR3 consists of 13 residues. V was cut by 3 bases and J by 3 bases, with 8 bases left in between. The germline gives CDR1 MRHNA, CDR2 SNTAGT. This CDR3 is CASSEQLDTEAFF. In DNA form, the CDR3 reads TGTGCCAGCAGTGAGCAGTTGGACACTGAAGCTTTCTTT.

The CDR3 DNA sequence: TGTGCCAGCAGCTTGGGGATAGGCAGGGAGCAGTACTTC. Translated: CASSLGIGREQYF. The rearrangement joins TRBV5-8 to TRBJ2-7; D is uncertain. The CDR3 contains 13 residues. V lost 0 bases, J lost 7 bases, and 11 bases lay in between. The V gene's germline CDR1 is SGHTS and CDR2 YDEGEE. Drawing the rest from reference TRBV5-8 and TRBJ2-7, the complete variable domain is EAGVTQSPTHLIKTRGQQATLRCSPISGHTSVYWYQQALGLGLQFLLWYDEGEERNRGNFPPRFSGRQFPNYSSELNVNALELEDSALYLCASSLGIGREQYFGPGTRLTVT.

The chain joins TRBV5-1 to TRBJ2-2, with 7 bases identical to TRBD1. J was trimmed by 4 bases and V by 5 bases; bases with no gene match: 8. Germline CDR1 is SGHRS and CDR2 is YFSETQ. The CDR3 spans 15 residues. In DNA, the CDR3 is TGCGCCAGCAGACCAGGGGGTGATATCACCGGGGAGCTGTTTTTT. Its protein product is CASRPGGDITGELFF.

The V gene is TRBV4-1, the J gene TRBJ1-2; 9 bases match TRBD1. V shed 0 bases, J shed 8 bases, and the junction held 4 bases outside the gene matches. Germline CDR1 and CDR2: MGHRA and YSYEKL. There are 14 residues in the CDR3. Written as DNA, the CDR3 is TGCGCCAGCAGCCAAGATGGGACAGGGAGCGGCTACACCTTC. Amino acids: CASSQDGTGSGYTF.

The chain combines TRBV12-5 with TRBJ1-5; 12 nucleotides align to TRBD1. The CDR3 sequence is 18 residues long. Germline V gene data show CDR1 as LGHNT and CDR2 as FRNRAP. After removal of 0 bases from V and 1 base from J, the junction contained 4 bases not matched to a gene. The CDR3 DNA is TGTGCTAGTGGTTTGGTGGGGACAGGGGGCTGGAGCAATCAGCCCCAGCATTTT. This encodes CASGLVGTGGWSNQPQHF.

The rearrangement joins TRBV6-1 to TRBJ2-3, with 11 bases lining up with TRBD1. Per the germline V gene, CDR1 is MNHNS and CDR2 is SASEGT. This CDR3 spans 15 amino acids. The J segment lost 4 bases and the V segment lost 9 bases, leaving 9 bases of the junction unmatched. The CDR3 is CARRGTGGVADTQYF. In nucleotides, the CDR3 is TGTGCCAGGCGAGGGACAGGGGGAGTTGCAGATACGCAGTATTTT.

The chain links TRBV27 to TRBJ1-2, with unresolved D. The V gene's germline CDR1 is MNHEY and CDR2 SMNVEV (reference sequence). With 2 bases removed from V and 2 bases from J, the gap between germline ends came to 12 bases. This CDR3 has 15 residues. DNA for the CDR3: TGTGCCAGCAGTTTAACAGCGGCGGGGAACTATGGCTACACCTTC. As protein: CASSLTAAGNYGYTF.

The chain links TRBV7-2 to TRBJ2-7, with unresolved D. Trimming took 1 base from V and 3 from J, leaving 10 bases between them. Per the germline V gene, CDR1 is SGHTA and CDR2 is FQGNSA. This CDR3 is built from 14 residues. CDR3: CASSLGLGNYEQYF. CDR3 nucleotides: TGTGCCAGCAGCTTAGGTCTGGGCAACTACGAGCAGTACTTC.

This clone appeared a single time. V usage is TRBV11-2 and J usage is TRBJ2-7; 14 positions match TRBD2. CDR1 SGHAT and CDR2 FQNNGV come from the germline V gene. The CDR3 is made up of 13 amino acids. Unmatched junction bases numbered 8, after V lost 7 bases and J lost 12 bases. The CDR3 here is CASNQGLAGVWYF. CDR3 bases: TGTGCCAGCAACCAGGGACTAGCGGGAGTTTGGTACTTC.

The CDR3 nucleotides read TGTGCCAGCAGCTTAGGGGAGAGCCAGCCTCACACCTTC. As protein: CASSLGESQPHTF. The chain employs TRBV7-9 and TRBJ1-2; D uncertain. The CDR3 covers 13 residues. Germline loops: CDR1 SEHNR, CDR2 FQNEAQ (reference sequence). V was cut by 1 base and J by 12 bases, with 15 bases left in between.

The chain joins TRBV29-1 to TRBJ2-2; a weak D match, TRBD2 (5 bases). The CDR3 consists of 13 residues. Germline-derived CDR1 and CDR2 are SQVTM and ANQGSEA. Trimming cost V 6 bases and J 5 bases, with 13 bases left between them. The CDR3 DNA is TGCAGCGTGTACCTTTCGGGGACCGGGGAGCTGTTTTTT. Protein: CSVYLSGTGELFF.

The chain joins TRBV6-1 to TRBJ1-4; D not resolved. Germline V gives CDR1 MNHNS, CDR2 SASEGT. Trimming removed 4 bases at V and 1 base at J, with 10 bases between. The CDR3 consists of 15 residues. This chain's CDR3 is CASSVLSRTNEKLFF. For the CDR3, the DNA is TGTGCCAGCAGTGTATTGTCCAGAACTAATGAAAAACTGTTTTTT.

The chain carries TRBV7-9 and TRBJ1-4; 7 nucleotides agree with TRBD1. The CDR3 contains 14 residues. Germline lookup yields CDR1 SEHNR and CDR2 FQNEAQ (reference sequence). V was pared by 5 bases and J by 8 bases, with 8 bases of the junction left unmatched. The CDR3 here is CASSPDRVWEKLFF. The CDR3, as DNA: TGTGCCAGCAGCCCCGACAGGGTGTGGGAAAAACTGTTTTTT.

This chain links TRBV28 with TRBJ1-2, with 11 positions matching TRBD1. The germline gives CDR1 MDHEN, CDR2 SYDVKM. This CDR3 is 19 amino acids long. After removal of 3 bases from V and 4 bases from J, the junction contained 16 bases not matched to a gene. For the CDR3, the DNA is TGTGCCAGCAGTTTTTCTGGCTTTGTGGGACAGGGGGAGGGCTATGGCTACACCTTC. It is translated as CASSFSGFVGQGEGYGYTF.

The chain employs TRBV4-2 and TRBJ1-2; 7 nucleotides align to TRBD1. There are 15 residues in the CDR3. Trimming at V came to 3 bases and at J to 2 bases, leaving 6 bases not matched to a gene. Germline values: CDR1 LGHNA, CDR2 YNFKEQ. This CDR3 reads CASSQGEQGNYGYTF. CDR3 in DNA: TGTGCCAGCAGCCAGGGGGAACAGGGGAACTATGGCTACACCTTC.

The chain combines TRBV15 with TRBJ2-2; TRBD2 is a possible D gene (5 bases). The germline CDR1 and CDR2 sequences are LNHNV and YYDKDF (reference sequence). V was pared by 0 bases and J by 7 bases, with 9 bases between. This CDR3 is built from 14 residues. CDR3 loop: CATSRDTGNGELFF. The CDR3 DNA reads TGTGCCACCAGCAGAGATACGGGGAACGGGGAGCTGTTTTTT.

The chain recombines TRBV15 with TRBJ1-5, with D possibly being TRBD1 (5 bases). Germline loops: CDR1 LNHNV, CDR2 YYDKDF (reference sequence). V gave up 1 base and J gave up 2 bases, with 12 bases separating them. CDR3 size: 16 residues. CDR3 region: CATSRVTGVGNQPQHF. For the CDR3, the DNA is TGTGCCACCAGCAGAGTGACGGGGGTTGGCAATCAGCCCCAGCATTTT.

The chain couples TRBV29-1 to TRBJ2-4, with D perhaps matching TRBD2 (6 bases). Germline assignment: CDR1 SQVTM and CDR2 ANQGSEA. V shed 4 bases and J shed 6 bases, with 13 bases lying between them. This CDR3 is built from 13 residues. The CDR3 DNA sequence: TGCAGCGTTGGTGGAGGGGATGTAAACATTCAGTACTTC. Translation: CSVGGGDVNIQYF.

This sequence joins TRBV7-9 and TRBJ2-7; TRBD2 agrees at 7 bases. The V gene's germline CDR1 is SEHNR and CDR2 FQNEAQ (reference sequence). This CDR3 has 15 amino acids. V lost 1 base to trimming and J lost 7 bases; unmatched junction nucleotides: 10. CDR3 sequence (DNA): TGTGCCAGCAGCTTAGTGGAGGGAGGGCCGGCAGAGCAGTACTTC. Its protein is CASSLVEGGPAEQYF. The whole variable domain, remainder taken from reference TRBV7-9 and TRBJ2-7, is DTGVSQNPRHKITKRGQNVTFRCDPISEHNRLYWYRQTLGQGPEFLTYFQNEAQLEKSRLLSDRFSAERPKGSFSTLEIQRTEQGDSAMYLCASSLVEGGPAEQYFGPGTRLTVT.

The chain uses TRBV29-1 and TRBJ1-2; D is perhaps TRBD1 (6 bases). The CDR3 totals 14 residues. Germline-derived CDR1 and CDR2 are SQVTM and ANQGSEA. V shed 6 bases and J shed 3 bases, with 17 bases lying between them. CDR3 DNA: TGCAGCGTGACCAGGGGTCTGCGTGACTATGGCTACACCTTC. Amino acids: CSVTRGLRDYGYTF.

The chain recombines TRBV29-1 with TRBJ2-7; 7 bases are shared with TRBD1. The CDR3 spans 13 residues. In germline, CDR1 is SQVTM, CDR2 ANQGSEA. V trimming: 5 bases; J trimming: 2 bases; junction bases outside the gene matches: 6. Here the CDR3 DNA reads TGCAGCGTTAACTCGGACAGGACCTACGAGCAGTACTTC. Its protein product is CSVNSDRTYEQYF.